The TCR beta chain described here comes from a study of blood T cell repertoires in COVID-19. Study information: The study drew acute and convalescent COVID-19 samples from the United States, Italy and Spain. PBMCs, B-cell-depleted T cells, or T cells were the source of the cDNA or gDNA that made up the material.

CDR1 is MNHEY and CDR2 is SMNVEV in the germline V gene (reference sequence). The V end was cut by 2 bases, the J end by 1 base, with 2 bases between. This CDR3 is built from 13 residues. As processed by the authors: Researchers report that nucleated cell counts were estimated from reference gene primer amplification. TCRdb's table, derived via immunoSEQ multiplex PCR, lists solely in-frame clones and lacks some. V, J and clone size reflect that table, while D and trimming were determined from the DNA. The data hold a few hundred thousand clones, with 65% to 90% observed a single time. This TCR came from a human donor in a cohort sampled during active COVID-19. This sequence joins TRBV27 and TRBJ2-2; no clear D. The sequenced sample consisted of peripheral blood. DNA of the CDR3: TGTGCCAGCAGTTTACTGAACACCGGGGAGCTGTTTTTT. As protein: CASSLLNTGELFF.